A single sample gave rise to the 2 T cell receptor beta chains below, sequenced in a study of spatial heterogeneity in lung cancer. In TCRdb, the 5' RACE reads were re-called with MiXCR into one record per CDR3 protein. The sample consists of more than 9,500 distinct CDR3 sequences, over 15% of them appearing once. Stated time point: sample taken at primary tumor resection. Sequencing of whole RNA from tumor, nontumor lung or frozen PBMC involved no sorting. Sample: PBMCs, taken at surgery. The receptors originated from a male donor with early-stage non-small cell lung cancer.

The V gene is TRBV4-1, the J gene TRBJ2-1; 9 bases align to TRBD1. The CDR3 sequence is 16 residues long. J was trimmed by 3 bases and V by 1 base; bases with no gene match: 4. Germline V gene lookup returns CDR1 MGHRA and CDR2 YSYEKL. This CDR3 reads CASSQGPGQGYNEQFF. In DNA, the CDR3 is TGCGCCAGCAGCCAAGGACCGGGACAGGGCTACAATGAGCAGTTCTTC.

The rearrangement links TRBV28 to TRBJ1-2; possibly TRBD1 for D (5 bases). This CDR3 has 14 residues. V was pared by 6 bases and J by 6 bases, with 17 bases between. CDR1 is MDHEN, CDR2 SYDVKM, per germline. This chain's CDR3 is CASSSMVGADGYTF. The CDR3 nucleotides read TGTGCCAGCAGCTCCATGGTCGGGGCTGATGGCTACACCTTC.